What follows are 19 T cell receptor beta chains derived from one specimen sequenced in a study of OX40 agonist ivuxolimab in advanced cancers. Sequenced by immunoSEQ multiplex PCR; TCRdb stores in-frame clones only, minus some. The sample lists fewer than 90,000 clones; about 93% were seen once. Specimen: CD4+ or CD8+ T cells sorted from blood, collected in a trial of the OX40 agonist ivuxolimab. The origin of the receptors is an adult with an advanced solid tumor such as melanoma, head and neck, liver or kidney cancer.

V and J are TRBV5-1 and TRBJ2-2; either TRBD1 or TRBD2 may fit D (5 bases each). Germline V gene data show CDR1 as SGHRS and CDR2 as YFSETQ. The V gene lost 1 base and the J gene lost 6 bases, with 19 bases spanning the gap. CDR3 length: 17 residues. DNA for the CDR3: TGCGCCAGCAGCTTGTGGGGCGCAGCCTGGGGGTCCGGGGAGCTGTTTTTT. Translating gives CASSLWGAAWGSGELFF.

This clone was seen more than once but under ten times. The V call is TRBV6-1, the J call TRBJ1-1; D gene ambiguous. The V end lost 7 bases, the J end lost 7 bases, and 10 bases lay between the germline ends. The CDR3 contains 11 residues. Per the germline V gene, CDR1 is MNHNS and CDR2 is SASEGT. In DNA form, the CDR3 reads TGTGCCAGCACCGAGGACTTTGAAGCTTTCTTT. The encoded protein is CASTEDFEAFF.

V usage is TRBV4-3 and J usage is TRBJ2-3, with D possibly called TRBD1 or TRBD2 (5 bases each). The ends were cut back, 4 bases at V and 4 bases at J, with 15 bases in the middle. Germline values: CDR1 LGHNA, CDR2 YSLEER. This CDR3 has 15 amino acids. The CDR3 DNA reads TGCGCCAGCAGCCTAATGGGACGGCAGGCAGATACGCAGTATTTT. Protein: CASSLMGRQADTQYF.

The gene calls are TRBV2 and TRBJ2-5; 9 bases fit TRBD1. V dropped 3 bases and J dropped 4; count of bases not matched to a gene: 12. This CDR3 is 17 amino acids long. Germline-derived CDR1 and CDR2 are SNHLY and FYNNEI. The CDR3 DNA reads as TGTGCCAGCAGTGACCTACGAGGGACAGGGACGGGAGAGACCCAGTACTTC. Residues: CASSDLRGTGTGETQYF.

This clone was found once. The chain links TRBV27 to TRBJ1-1; D perhaps matches TRBD1 (6 bases). Deletions cut 7 bases from V and 0 bases from J, with 18 bases between. Germline assignment: CDR1 MNHEY and CDR2 SMNVEV (reference sequence). This CDR3 has 16 amino acids. The CDR3 nucleotides read TGTGCCAGCAACCTTTACAGGGTTCCCATGAACACTGAAGCTTTCTTT. It specifies CASNLYRVPMNTEAFF.

The chain carries TRBV2 and TRBJ2-2; D is possibly TRBD2 (6 bases). The ends were cut back, 6 bases at V and 2 bases at J, with 13 bases in the middle. Per the germline V gene, CDR1 is SNHLY and CDR2 is FYNNEI. This CDR3 is 15 amino acids long. The CDR3 loop reads CASSPIADNTGELFF. CDR3 DNA: TGTGCCAGCAGCCCGATAGCGGATAACACCGGGGAGCTGTTTTTT.

J is TRBJ2-7 and V is TRBV6-6, with D possibly TRBD1 on 6 matching bases. Trimming removed 4 bases from V and 3 bases from J, with 16 bases in between. The germline V gene has CDR1 MNHNY and CDR2 SVGAGI (reference sequence). CDR3 size: 15 residues. The chain's CDR3 is CASSSPRGKDYEQYF. The CDR3 coding sequence is TGTGCCAGCAGTTCCCCCAGGGGAAAGGACTACGAGCAGTACTTC.

The CDR3 nucleotides read TGTGCCAGCAGCTTAAGTTCCGGCAATGAGCAGTTCTTC. This sequence encodes CASSLSSGNEQFF. The genes are TRBV7-2 and TRBJ2-1; D remains ambiguous. V dropped 2 bases and J dropped 6 bases, with 8 bases sitting between them. Germline CDR1 reads SGHTA; CDR2 reads FQGNSA. CDR3 size: 13 residues.

The chain links TRBV4-1 to TRBJ2-2; unclear D gene. CDR3 length: 12 residues. Per the germline V gene, CDR1 is MGHRA and CDR2 is YSYEKL. Trimming took 3 bases from V and 4 from J, leaving 3 bases between them. The CDR3 nucleotides are TGCGCCAGCAGCCACACCACCGGGGAGCTGTTTTTT. Protein: CASSHTTGELFF.

The chain has TRBV19 and TRBJ2-7; no clear D gene. Deletions cut 1 base from V and 1 base from J, with 11 bases between. CDR3 length: 15 amino acids. Germline loops: CDR1 LNHDA, CDR2 SQIVND (reference sequence). The CDR3 region is CASSIVVGQSYEQYF. CDR3 DNA: TGTGCCAGTAGTATAGTAGTAGGGCAGTCCTACGAGCAGTACTTC.

In this sample, this clone turned up once. The V and J genes are TRBV20-1 and TRBJ1-2, with D perhaps TRBD1 (6 bases). CDR1 DFQATT and CDR2 SNEGSKA come from the germline V gene (reference sequence). V lost 5 bases and J 10 bases, leaving 14 bases between the germline ends. The CDR3 loop spans 11 amino acids. The chain's CDR3 is CSAPLQGTYTF. The CDR3 nucleotides read TGCAGTGCTCCACTACAGGGTACCTACACCTTC.

The chain links TRBV6-1 to TRBJ1-1; D is possibly TRBD1 (5 bases). The CDR3 loop spans 13 amino acids. The V and J ends lost 5 bases and 2 bases respectively, with 9 bases between them. Germline CDR1 and CDR2: MNHNS and SASEGT. CDR3 sequence (DNA): TGTGCCAGCAGTAGGGGCACAAACACTGAAGCTTTCTTT. This codes for CASSRGTNTEAFF.

This rearrangement joins TRBV25-1 to TRBJ2-2; D is undetermined. This CDR3 contains 14 residues. Trimming left V 4 bases short and J 13 bases short, with 19 bases between. Germline CDR1 and CDR2: MGHDK and SYGVNS. Written as DNA, the CDR3 is TGTGCCAGCAGTGGAGCATCCATAGGGTGGGGGCTGTTTTTT. Translated, it gives CASSGASIGWGLFF.

The chain couples TRBV30 to TRBJ1-2, with D uncertain. The V end lost 4 bases, the J end lost 8 bases, and 8 bases lay between the germline ends. The CDR3 has 10 residues. In germline, CDR1 is GTSNPN, CDR2 SVGIG (reference sequence). The CDR3 nucleotides are TGTGCCTGGATAGGCTACGGCTACACCTTC. Residues: CAWIGYGYTF. The full variable domain, completed using reference TRBV30 and TRBJ1-2, is SQTIHQWPATLVQPVGSPLSLECTVEGTSNPNLYWYRQAAGRGLQLLFYSVGIGQISSEVPQNLSASRPQDRQFILSSKKLLLSDSGFYLCAWIGYGYTFGSGTRLTVV.

The CDR3 spells CASSRGQGIYEQYF. Written as DNA, the CDR3 is TGCGCCAGCAGCAGGGGACAGGGTATCTACGAGCAGTACTTC. The rearrangement links TRBV5-1 to TRBJ2-7; 9 positions match TRBD1. The V and J ends lost 4 bases and 3 bases, in that order; junction bases with no gene match: 5. Germline V gene lookup returns CDR1 SGHRS and CDR2 YFSETQ. There are 14 residues in the CDR3. Full variable domain (remainder filled in from reference TRBV5-1 and TRBJ2-7): KAGVTQTPRYLIKTRGQQVTLSCSPISGHRSVSWYQQTPGQGLQFLFEYFSETQRNKGNFPGRFSGRQFSNSRSEMNVSTLELGDSALYLCASSRGQGIYEQYFGPGTRLTVT.

This sequence joins TRBV7-2 and TRBJ1-2; TRBD1 matches 10 bases. The CDR3 is 19 amino acids. After removal of 2 bases from V and 3 bases from J, the junction contained 15 bases not matched to a gene. Germline CDR1 and CDR2: SGHTA and FQGNSA. Written as DNA, the CDR3 is TGTGCCAGCAGCTTACCGCCGGGACAGGGGCGCCTCTGGGACTATGGCTACACCTTC. Protein product: CASSLPPGQGRLWDYGYTF.

This clone was counted once. This chain joins TRBV27 and TRBJ2-2, with D tentatively TRBD2 (5 bases). This CDR3 is built from 14 residues. Looked up from germline, CDR1 is MNHEY and CDR2 is SMNVEV (reference sequence). V dropped 2 bases and J dropped 7 bases, with 11 bases sitting between them. As DNA, the CDR3 is TGTGCCAGCAGTTTAGGGCTAGCTGACGGGGAGCTGTTTTTT. It translates to CASSLGLADGELFF.

V usage is TRBV19 and J usage is TRBJ1-4, with D uncertain. The CDR3 consists of 13 residues. The V gene lost 5 bases and the J gene lost 5 bases, with 9 bases spanning the gap. In germline, CDR1 is LNHDA, CDR2 SQIVND (reference sequence). CDR3 nucleotide sequence: TGTGCCAGTAGTTTCCAGGAGAATGAAAAACTGTTTTTT. As protein: CASSFQENEKLFF. The full variable domain, rest sourced from reference TRBV19 and TRBJ1-4, is DGGITQSPKYLFRKEGQNVTLSCEQNLNHDAMYWYRQDPGQGLRLIYYSQIVNDFQKGDIAEGYSVSREKKESFPLTVTSAQKNPTAFYLCASSFQENEKLFFGSGTQLSVL.

This chain connects TRBV14 to TRBJ2-1, with 7 bases that match TRBD2. This CDR3 spans 17 amino acids. Losses at the gene ends were 0 bases for V and 3 bases for J; bases not matched to a gene: 8. The V gene's germline CDR1 is SGHDN and CDR2 FVKESK. The CDR3 spells CASSQEGGLDLYNEQFF. CDR3 bases: TGTGCCAGCAGCCAAGAGGGCGGACTAGATCTCTACAATGAGCAGTTCTTC.